The 30 T cell receptor beta chains reported below all come from one sample, sequenced in a study of OX40 agonist ivuxolimab in advanced cancers. Repertoires were generated with immunoSEQ multiplex PCR, while TCRdb's copy carries only in-frame clones and drops some. The sample gives 100,000 to 150,000 clones, around 93% of which show up once; 0.8% to 1% is in the top ten. The material was CD4+ or CD8+ T cells sorted from blood, obtained in a trial of the OX40 agonist ivuxolimab. These receptors came from an adult with an advanced solid tumor such as melanoma, head and neck, liver or kidney cancer.

A single count supports this clone. The chain couples TRBV14 to TRBJ1-5; no clear D gene. CDR3 length: 14 residues. Germline values: CDR1 SGHDN, CDR2 FVKESK. V lost 1 base and J 7 bases, leaving 11 bases between the germline ends. For the CDR3, the DNA is TGTGCCAGCAGCCAAGGAAACATCCGACAGCCCCAGCATTTT. It codes for CASSQGNIRQPQHF.

CDR3 loop: CASGEMGQPQHF. As DNA, the CDR3 is TGTGCCAGCGGTGAAATGGGTCAGCCCCAGCATTTT. V usage is TRBV28 and J usage is TRBJ1-5; D is uncertain. CDR3 length: 12 amino acids. Germline CDR1 and CDR2: MDHEN and SYDVKM. Trimming stripped 8 bases from V and 6 bases from J, with 11 bases between.

This clone was counted a few times. The rearrangement uses TRBV11-3 and TRBJ2-1; TRBD1 or TRBD2 may be the D gene (6 bases each). V lost 1 base to trimming and J lost 6 bases, with 13 bases between them. There are 15 residues in the CDR3. Per the germline V gene, CDR1 is SGHNT and CDR2 is YENEEA. The CDR3 DNA reads TGTGCCAGCAGCTTAGGGGGGGCTGGTTTCAATGAGCAGTTCTTC. It translates to CASSLGGAGFNEQFF.

This sequence joins TRBV2 and TRBJ1-3; D not certain. This CDR3 contains 14 residues. Trimming left V 7 bases short and J 2 bases short, with 12 bases between. Germline V gene lookup returns CDR1 SNHLY and CDR2 FYNNEI. This CDR3 reads CASTQATTGNTIYF. The CDR3 DNA sequence: TGTGCCAGCACCCAAGCCACAACTGGAAACACCATATATTTT.

The chain combines TRBV6-5 with TRBJ1-3; D perhaps matches TRBD1 (6 bases). The ends were cut back, 5 bases at V and 5 bases at J, with 13 bases in the middle. From germline, CDR1 is MNHEY and CDR2 SVGAGI. The CDR3 totals 14 residues. CDR3 loop: CASSPEGGRNTIYF. The CDR3 DNA reads as TGTGCCAGCAGTCCCGAGGGGGGAAGAAACACCATATATTTT.

This rearrangement joins TRBV5-5 to TRBJ2-7, with a weak D call TRBD2 (6 bases). V shed 4 bases and J shed 7 bases, with 18 bases lying between them. The CDR3 is 14 amino acids. The germline V gene encodes CDR1 SGHKS and CDR2 YYEKEE (reference sequence). The CDR3 DNA follows: TGTGCCAGCAGCCCCCTAGCGTCCACGGGGGAGCAGTACTTC. Translation gives CASSPLASTGEQYF.

This chain uses TRBV7-8 with TRBJ1-2, with D unclear. The CDR3 length is 11 residues. The germline gives CDR1 SGHVS, CDR2 FQNEAQ. V dropped 3 bases and J dropped 7 bases, with 6 bases sitting between them. CDR3 in amino acids: CASSLAGGYTF. In DNA, the CDR3 is TGTGCCAGCAGCTTGGCAGGTGGCTACACCTTC.

The chain has TRBV11-2 and TRBJ2-7, with D maybe TRBD2 (5 bases). Trimming pared 1 base from V and 6 bases from J, leaving 13 bases between. The CDR3 is 14 amino acids. Per germline, CDR1 SGHAT and CDR2 FQNNGV. The CDR3 sequence is CASSLALAVGEQYF. In DNA, the CDR3 is TGTGCCAGCAGCTTAGCCCTAGCTGTGGGCGAGCAGTACTTC.

The CDR3 nucleotides are TGTGCCAGCAGCTTGTCCGGGGAGCTGTTTTTT. Translated: CASSLSGELFF. The chain has TRBV5-4 and TRBJ2-2; D not resolved. Trimming took off 1 base at V and 6 bases at J, with 1 base between the two ends. Germline V lookup: CDR1 SGHNT, CDR2 YYREEE (reference sequence). CDR3 length equals 11 residues. The full variable domain, completed using reference TRBV5-4 and TRBJ2-2, is ETGVTQSPTHLIKTRGQQVTLRCSSQSGHNTVSWYQQALGQGPQFIFQYYREEENGRGNFPPRFSGLQFPNYSSELNVNALELDDSALYLCASSLSGELFFGEGSRLTVL.

The chain carries TRBV29-1 and TRBJ2-7; 8 bases map to TRBD1. The CDR3 is made up of 13 amino acids. After removal of 7 bases from V and 9 bases from J, the junction contained 14 bases not matched to a gene. Germline assignment: CDR1 SQVTM and CDR2 ANQGSEA. CDR3 sequence (DNA): TGCAGCGCTGGACAGGGAACTACGAGCGGGCAGTACTTC. Translation: CSAGQGTTSGQYF.

The rearrangement links TRBV30 to TRBJ2-3, with D unclear. The V end was cut by 2 bases, the J end by 6 bases, with 6 bases between. The CDR3 runs to 11 residues. The germline V gene has CDR1 GTSNPN and CDR2 SVGIG (reference sequence). The CDR3: CAWSLVDTQYF. Here the CDR3 DNA reads TGTGCCTGGAGTTTGGTGGATACGCAGTATTTT.

The chain employs TRBV30 and TRBJ2-1, with D possibly matching TRBD2 (6 bases). The CDR3 is 11 amino acids. Germline CDR1 is GTSNPN and CDR2 is SVGIG (reference sequence). CDR3 region: CGGERSNEQFF. The CDR3 coding sequence is TGTGGCGGGGAGCGGAGCAATGAGCAGTTCTTC.

V is TRBV7-9 and J is TRBJ2-7; 16 nucleotides match TRBD2. The CDR3 spans 17 residues. J was trimmed by 2 bases and V by 1 base; bases with no gene match: 2. Germline V CDR1 and CDR2: SEHNR, FQNEAQ (reference sequence). The CDR3 bases are TGTGCCAGCAGCTTAGTGGGACTAGCGGGAGGGGCCTACGAGCAGTACTTC. Translation gives CASSLVGLAGGAYEQYF.

The rearrangement links TRBV7-9 to TRBJ2-7; D is unresolved. There are 13 residues in the CDR3. Per germline, CDR1 SEHNR and CDR2 FQNEAQ (reference sequence). The V gene lost 7 bases and the J gene lost 4 bases, with 14 bases spanning the gap. Here the CDR3 reads CASTFGDVYEQYF. DNA of the CDR3: TGTGCCAGCACCTTTGGCGACGTTTACGAGCAGTACTTC.

On this clone itself: Other DNA sequences in this sample translate to the same CDR3. The genes are TRBV5-6 and TRBJ2-5, with D unresolved. V gave up 0 bases and J gave up 4 bases, with 10 bases separating them. CDR1 is SGHDT and CDR2 is YYEEEE in the germline V gene. This CDR3 is built from 14 residues. The CDR3 is CASSLGRRVETQYF. CDR3 sequence (DNA): TGTGCCAGCAGCTTGGGCAGACGTGTAGAGACCCAGTACTTC.

The chain uses TRBV27 and TRBJ1-4; no clear D gene. The germline V and J ends were trimmed by 7 bases and 0 bases, with 12 bases remaining between them. CDR1 and CDR2 (germline): MNHEY, SMNVEV (reference sequence). This CDR3 has 15 residues. CDR3 loop: CASTRRAATNEKLFF. The DNA for the CDR3 is TGTGCCAGCACCCGGCGGGCTGCAACTAATGAAAAACTGTTTTTT.

The chain employs TRBV11-2 and TRBJ1-3; D gene uncertain. V was trimmed by 4 bases and J by 4 bases, leaving 14 bases between them. CDR1 and CDR2 (germline): SGHAT, FQNNGV. This CDR3 has 15 residues. The CDR3 is CASSSIPARGNTIYF. In DNA form, the CDR3 reads TGTGCCAGCAGCTCGATACCCGCGAGGGGAAACACCATATATTTT.

The chain employs TRBV28 and TRBJ2-5; D remains ambiguous. V shed 5 bases and J shed 2 bases, with 9 bases lying between them. The CDR3 is 13 residues long. CDR1 and CDR2 (germline): MDHEN, SYDVKM. The CDR3 DNA is TGTGCCAGCAGTCCCCCCCTACAAGAGACCCAGTACTTC. Residues: CASSPPLQETQYF.

The V and J genes are TRBV11-2 and TRBJ2-4, with D unclear. The germline CDR1 and CDR2 sequences are SGHAT and FQNNGV. The germline V and J ends were trimmed by 0 bases and 3 bases, with 9 bases remaining between them. The CDR3 contains 15 residues. The CDR3 region has the DNA TGTGCCAGCAGCTTAGATTTCAGCGTCAAAAACATTCAGTACTTC. It yields the protein CASSLDFSVKNIQYF.

The rearrangement uses TRBV5-6 and TRBJ1-1; no clear D. The ends were cut back, 0 bases at V and 0 bases at J, with 9 bases in the middle. Germline-derived CDR1 and CDR2 are SGHDT and YYEEEE. The length of the CDR3 is 15 residues. CDR3 sequence reads: CASSLGWVLNTEAFF. The DNA for the CDR3 is TGTGCCAGCAGCTTGGGCTGGGTTTTGAACACTGAAGCTTTCTTT.

The gene calls are TRBV6-5 and TRBJ1-3; D unclear. Germline V gene lookup returns CDR1 MNHEY and CDR2 SVGAGI. Trimming cost V 6 bases and J 4 bases, with 13 bases left between them. This CDR3 comprises 14 residues. The CDR3 here is CASRSSGRGNTIYF. For the CDR3, the DNA is TGTGCCAGCAGATCTTCCGGACGCGGAAACACCATATATTTT.

This chain connects TRBV13 to TRBJ2-7, with D possibly being TRBD1 (6 bases). Germline V gene data show CDR1 as PRHDT and CDR2 as FYEKMQ (reference sequence). Trimming took 4 bases from V and 6 from J, leaving 25 bases between them. The CDR3 is 17 residues long. CDR3 protein: CASSSIGPGAQGSEQYF. The CDR3 nucleotides read TGTGCCAGCAGCTCCATTGGACCCGGCGCTCAGGGGAGCGAGCAGTACTTC.

The rearrangement joins TRBV7-3 to TRBJ2-1; 8 nucleotides align to TRBD1. The V gene's germline CDR1 is SGHTA and CDR2 FQGTGA. The CDR3 totals 13 residues. V was pared by 5 bases and J by 7 bases, with 4 bases of the junction left unmatched. CDR3 in DNA: TGTGCCAGCAGCGCGGGACAGGTGAATGAGCAGTTCTTC. It codes for CASSAGQVNEQFF.

The V and J genes are TRBV29-1 and TRBJ2-2; TRBD1 matches 8 bases. The CDR3 contains 14 residues. Germline values: CDR1 SQVTM, CDR2 ANQGSEA. The V and J ends lost 6 bases and 1 base, in that order; junction bases with no gene match: 4. In DNA, the CDR3 is TGCAGCGTCCGGACAGGGTTGAACACCGGGGAGCTGTTTTTT. It encodes CSVRTGLNTGELFF.

This clone was found once. The CDR3 is CASSRIGNEQFF. Written as DNA, the CDR3 is TGTGCCAGCAGTCGGATTGGGAATGAGCAGTTCTTC. V is TRBV7-2 and J is TRBJ2-1; D not resolved. V gave up 6 bases and J gave up 7 bases, with 10 bases separating them. This CDR3 has 12 amino acids. The germline V gene encodes CDR1 SGHTA and CDR2 FQGNSA.

A single count supports this clone. CDR3: CASTGGYNEQFF. DNA for the CDR3: TGTGCTAGTACGGGAGGGTACAATGAGCAGTTCTTC. The chain employs TRBV12-5 and TRBJ2-1, with 8 nucleotides matching TRBD2. The V and J ends lost 8 bases and 4 bases, in that order; junction bases with no gene match: 1. The CDR3 is 12 amino acids. Germline loops: CDR1 LGHNT, CDR2 FRNRAP.

The chain has TRBV6-4 and TRBJ2-7; TRBD2 aligns across 7 bases. Germline loops: CDR1 MRHNA, CDR2 SNTAGT. V shed 0 bases, J shed 3 bases, and the junction held 11 bases outside the gene matches. The CDR3 extends over 17 amino acids. The CDR3 region has the DNA TGTGCCAGCAGTGACTCACCGGGAGGCCGCCCCTTCTACGAGCAGTACTTC. Translating gives CASSDSPGGRPFYEQYF.

The V call is TRBV5-8, the J call TRBJ1-5; D is unclear. V was cut by 5 bases and J by 2 bases, with 14 bases left in between. CDR3 length: 15 residues. Germline lookup yields CDR1 SGHTS and CDR2 YDEGEE. CDR3 DNA: TGTGCCAGCAGACGCTATGGGGAGGGCAATCAGCCCCAGCATTTT. Protein: CASRRYGEGNQPQHF.

This chain connects TRBV9 to TRBJ2-3; no definite D call. Per germline, CDR1 SGDLS and CDR2 YYNGEE. V lost 3 bases, J lost 9 bases, and 14 bases lay in between. CDR3 size: 13 residues. The CDR3 sequence: CASSAIIPPTQYF. The CDR3 DNA sequence: TGTGCCAGCAGCGCAATTATTCCCCCGACGCAGTATTTT.

The chain has TRBV28 and TRBJ2-7, with TRBD1 identical over 9 bases. The CDR3 covers 16 residues. The junction had 10 bases not matched to a gene; V was cut back by 5 bases and J by 2 bases. Germline V lookup: CDR1 MDHEN, CDR2 SYDVKM. In DNA form, the CDR3 reads TGTGCCAGCAGTGACCGGACAGGGGACAGTCCCTACGAGCAGTACTTC. This translates into CASSDRTGDSPYEQYF.